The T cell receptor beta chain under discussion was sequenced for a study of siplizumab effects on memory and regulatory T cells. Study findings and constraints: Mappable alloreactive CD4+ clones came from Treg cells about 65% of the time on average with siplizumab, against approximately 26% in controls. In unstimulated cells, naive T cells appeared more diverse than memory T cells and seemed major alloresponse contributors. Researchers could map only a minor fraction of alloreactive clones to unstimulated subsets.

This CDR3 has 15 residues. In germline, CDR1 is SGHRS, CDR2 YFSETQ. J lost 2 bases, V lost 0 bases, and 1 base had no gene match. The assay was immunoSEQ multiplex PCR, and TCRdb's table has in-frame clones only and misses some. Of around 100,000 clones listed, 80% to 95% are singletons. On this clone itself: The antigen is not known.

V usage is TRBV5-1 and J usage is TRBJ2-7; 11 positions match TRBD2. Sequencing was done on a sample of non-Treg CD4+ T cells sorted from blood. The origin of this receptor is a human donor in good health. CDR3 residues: CASSLELAGAYEQYF. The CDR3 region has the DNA TGCGCCAGCAGCTTGGAACTAGCGGGGGCCTACGAGCAGTACTTC.